This TCR beta chain is from a study of STAT5B mutations in CD4+ large granular lymphocyte leukemia (dated by TCRdb to between 2021 and 2022). Some background on the complete study: Among healthy controls, the CDR3 'QG' motif was associated with a particular HLA allele. The study compared the TCRbeta repertoires of patients with CD4+ T-cell large granular lymphocyte leukemia against those of healthy blood donors. The purity of purified fractions was confirmed by flow cytometry on FACSCanto II or FACSVerse to exceed 95% among lymphocytes.

TCRbeta rearrangements were sequenced from genomic DNA using the immunoSEQ assay at survey resolution. Per the authors' processing: In the TCR sequencing data, the smallest productive clonotype frequency that could be detected was 2.59 x 10-5. Analyses included only productive TCRbeta rearrangements, meaning complete and in-frame sequences. The clonality of each sample was calculated as Simpson clonality in the immunoSEQ Analyzer version 3.0. Clones were categorized by frequency as very rare, small, medium, large (1-20%) or hyperexpanded (>20%). Generation probabilities were estimated with OLGA 1.2.3, V-gene circos plots were made with VDJtools, specificities were searched in VDJdb, and CDR3 motifs were identified with GLIPH. The clones in this table, taken by TCRdb from immuneACCESS, are in-frame only. Not every clone is retained; where verified, under half of the shortfall comes from an unresolved V gene, and the cause of the rest is unknown. The V and J calls and clone size were taken over from that table, and D and trimming were inferred from the DNA. The sample table shows 30,000 or so clones, and roughly three quarters are seen once. The leading ten clones occupy 2.1% of the sample.

Healthy controls were approximately 40 blood donors whose buffy coats came from the Finnish Red Cross blood service. All TCR-sequenced material derived from peripheral blood: patient blood samples and healthy donor buffy coats. Ficoll-Hypaque gradient centrifugation was used to isolate peripheral blood mononuclear cells. CD4+ cells were purified magnetically from the buffy coats of healthy controls. Genomic DNA was extracted with the Gentra Puregene Cell and Tissue kit and quantified on a Qubit 2.0 fluorometer. Regarding this clone: What this receptor recognizes is not known. The input lacks base qualities; no much larger clone sits a single base away.

The study at large found these results: Main leukemic clonotypes were private to each patient, although approximately 25% of the main leukemic clonotypes were found at low frequency in the non-leukemic repertoires of other patients. The data were not HLA-matched, and the higher clonality in CD4+ T-LGLL than in CD8+ T-LGLL could be due to the relatively small sample size. Compared with healthy CD4+ repertoires, CD4-sorted patient repertoires appeared more clonal, and this difference remained even after the putative leukemic clones were removed.

The receptor was isolated from a human donor in good health. Sequences were obtained from CD4+ T cells from blood buffy coats.

The DNA sequence follows: TGTGCCAGCAGTTCCGGACTGACGCAGTTCTTC. Its protein is CASSSGLTQFF. The rearranged segments are TRBV6-5 and TRBJ2-1; the D segment could be TRBD2, given 5 matching bases. The CDR3 holds 11 amino acids from the cysteine to the phenylalanine. Only the CDR3 DNA stays, 33 bases, in frame from base 1. The trim is 4 bases for V and 12 bases for J, with a gap of 10 bases between the germline ends. Sequences MNHEY (CDR1) and SVGAGI (CDR2) are obtained from the germline V gene.